The text below deals with one T cell receptor beta chain. What it binds is not known. The data were obtained in a study of cytomegalovirus exposure and HLA in healthy donors. Whole-study results and caveats: The study labeled 150 to 200 TCR beta chains cytomegalovirus-associated. Rare TCR sequences predominated, though certain public TCRs were found in many donors. In a later analysis, compared with equally common non-associated chains, HLA-associated beta chains were more expanded.

J lost 5 bases, V lost 8 bases, and 7 bases had no gene match. The CDR3 totals 13 residues. CDR1 SGHTA and CDR2 FQGNSA come from the germline V gene. A multiplex PCR was run with 60 Vbeta primers and 13 Jbeta primers. TCRdb keeps only in-frame clones here, not all; method: immunoSEQ multiplex PCR. Counted here are 110,000 to 150,000 clones, about three quarters occurring once; the ten biggest clones make up around 3.6%. The sequenced material came from PBMCs. The chain employs TRBV7-2 and TRBJ1-1; TRBD1 matches at 8 bases. The TCR sequence derives from a man aged 18 to 30 in good health and CMV-seronegative. The DNA for the CDR3 is TGTGCCAGCCTAGACAGGGGCAGGACTGAAGCTTTCTTT. The encoded protein is CASLDRGRTEAFF.